One and the same sample provided the 25 T cell receptor beta chains below, sequenced in a study of cytomegalovirus exposure and HLA in healthy donors. 13 Jbeta primers and 60 Vbeta primers were used for the PCR. Repertoires were generated with immunoSEQ multiplex PCR, while TCRdb's copy carries only in-frame clones and drops some. The repertoire holds about 82,000 clones, with around 70% as singletons. The sample consisted of PBMCs. The receptor set was obtained from a man aged 25 to 45 in good health and CMV-seropositive.

This clone was recorded only once. This chain uses TRBV11-3 with TRBJ2-1; D not resolved. CDR3 length: 14 amino acids. In germline, CDR1 is SGHNT, CDR2 YENEEA. V lost 0 bases to trimming and J lost 1 base, with 4 bases between them. For the CDR3, the DNA is TGTGCCAGCAGCTTAGACGCGTCCTACAATGAGCAGTTCTTC. It translates to CASSLDASYNEQFF.

The chain combines TRBV6-4 with TRBJ1-6, with D tentatively TRBD1 (5 bases). The CDR3 loop spans 15 amino acids. V was clipped by 5 bases and J by 10 bases, with 18 bases between them. Germline V gives CDR1 MRHNA, CDR2 SNTAGT. The CDR3 spells CASSTGVGEDSPLHF. The CDR3 DNA reads as TGTGCCAGCAGTACGGGGGTAGGGGAGGACTCACCCCTCCACTTT.

The sample holds a few counts of this clone. This rearrangement joins TRBV19 to TRBJ2-7; D not resolved. This CDR3 is 11 amino acids long. The germline CDR1 and CDR2 sequences are LNHDA and SQIVND (reference sequence). Trimming shortened V by 4 bases and J by 5 bases, and 6 bases separated the two germline ends. CDR3 in DNA: TGTGCCAGTAGTACCCCGGACGAGCAGTACTTC. Encoded protein: CASSTPDEQYF.

V gene TRBV9 combines with J gene TRBJ2-1; D possibly corresponds to TRBD1 (5 bases). The germline V and J ends were trimmed by 2 bases and 7 bases, with 16 bases remaining between them. From germline, CDR1 is SGDLS and CDR2 YYNGEE. The CDR3 loop spans 15 amino acids. The DNA for the CDR3 is TGTGCCAGCAGCGTGTCGCTAGACAGTACGAATGAGCAGTTCTTC. Translated: CASSVSLDSTNEQFF.

The genes are TRBV5-4 and TRBJ2-7, with TRBD1 as a possible D gene (5 bases). CDR3 length: 14 amino acids. CDR1 is SGHNT and CDR2 is YYREEE in the germline V gene (reference sequence). V lost 2 bases and J 5 bases, leaving 14 bases between the germline ends. For the CDR3, the DNA is TGTGCCAGCAGCTTTGGGCAGGGCAGGAACGAGCAGTACTTC. Protein product: CASSFGQGRNEQYF. Using reference TRBV5-4 and TRBJ2-7 for the parts outside the CDR3, the full variable domain is ETGVTQSPTHLIKTRGQQVTLRCSSQSGHNTVSWYQQALGQGPQFIFQYYREEENGRGNFPPRFSGLQFPNYSSELNVNALELDDSALYLCASSFGQGRNEQYFGPGTRLTVT.

The chain carries TRBV5-6 and TRBJ1-1; TRBD1 might be the D (5 bases). The V and J ends lost 0 bases and 5 bases respectively, with 11 bases between them. Germline V gives CDR1 SGHDT, CDR2 YYEEEE. The CDR3 runs to 14 residues. CDR3 loop: CASSLVRGRTEAFF. DNA of the CDR3: TGTGCCAGCAGCTTGGTTCGGGGGAGGACTGAAGCTTTCTTT.

The chain recombines TRBV7-3 with TRBJ1-1; 9 bases agree with TRBD1. The junction had 5 bases not matched to a gene; V was cut back by 0 bases and J by 3 bases. CDR3 length: 16 residues. From germline, CDR1 is SGHTA and CDR2 FQGTGA. The CDR3 sequence is CASSLTGTGLYTEAFF. CDR3 DNA: TGTGCCAGCAGCTTAACCGGGACAGGGTTGTACACTGAAGCTTTCTTT.

The genes are TRBV11-3 and TRBJ2-2, with D possibly matching TRBD2 (6 bases). The V gene's germline CDR1 is SGHNT and CDR2 YENEEA. V lost 2 bases and J 7 bases, leaving 11 bases between the germline ends. CDR3 length equals 14 residues. The CDR3 here is CASSLTGVDGELFF. CDR3 bases: TGTGCCAGCAGCTTAACGGGAGTGGACGGGGAGCTGTTTTTT.

The chain carries TRBV19 and TRBJ2-6; D may be TRBD1 (5 bases). The CDR3 runs to 14 residues. The V and J ends lost 4 bases and 4 bases respectively, with 8 bases between them. CDR1 LNHDA and CDR2 SQIVND come from the germline V gene (reference sequence). The CDR3 DNA reads as TGTGCCAGTAGTACAGGGATAGGGGCCAACGTCCTGACTTTC. It is translated as CASSTGIGANVLTF.

This clone was observed a few times. The chain joins TRBV2 to TRBJ1-1; D possibly corresponds to TRBD1 (6 bases). CDR1 and CDR2 from the germline V gene are SNHLY and FYNNEI. The V and J ends lost 5 bases and 1 base respectively, with 14 bases between them. The CDR3 has 15 residues. CDR3 sequence: CASSSRGGGNTEAFF. CDR3 in DNA: TGTGCCAGCAGTAGCCGCGGGGGCGGGAACACTGAAGCTTTCTTT.

The chain carries TRBV5-8 and TRBJ1-1; possibly TRBD1 for D (6 bases). The ends were cut back, 7 bases at V and 1 base at J, with 11 bases in the middle. The CDR3 loop spans 13 amino acids. Germline V gene sequence: CDR1 SGHTS, CDR2 YDEGEE. The CDR3 bases are TGTGCCAGCTCAGACAGGACGAACACTGAAGCTTTCTTT. Its translation is CASSDRTNTEAFF.

The V call is TRBV10-3, the J call TRBJ2-7; TRBD1 matches 10 bases. This CDR3 has 19 amino acids. V lost 4 bases to trimming and J lost 2 bases; unmatched junction nucleotides: 17. The germline V gene encodes CDR1 ENHRY and CDR2 SYGVKD. CDR3 DNA: TGTGCCATCAGTGGGCAAATGGGGACAGGGGACATTAACCCCTACGAGCAGTACTTC. This sequence encodes CAISGQMGTGDINPYEQYF.

This chain links TRBV6-4 with TRBJ2-7, with TRBD2 as a possible D gene (7 bases). This CDR3 contains 13 residues. Germline V lookup: CDR1 MRHNA, CDR2 SNTAGT. This CDR3 is CLSGGPTRYEQYF. As DNA, the CDR3 is TGTTTATCCGGGGGGCCGACCCGCTACGAGCAGTACTTC.

This chain joins TRBV9 and TRBJ2-1, with 8 bases lining up with TRBD1. Per germline, CDR1 SGDLS and CDR2 YYNGEE. Losses at the gene ends were 3 bases for V and 5 bases for J; bases not matched to a gene: 10. The CDR3 runs to 16 residues. CDR3 nucleotide sequence: TGTGCCAGCAGCGCGAGTATGACAGGGGCGGACAATGAGCAGTTCTTC. As protein: CASSASMTGADNEQFF.

The chain couples TRBV5-4 to TRBJ2-1; D is possibly TRBD2 (6 bases). CDR1 is SGHNT and CDR2 is YYREEE in the germline V gene (reference sequence). The V end was cut by 1 base, the J end by 1 base, with 6 bases between. The CDR3 loop spans 14 amino acids. CDR3 nucleotide sequence: TGTGCCAGCAGCTTGCGGGAGTCCTACAATGAGCAGTTCTTC. The encoded protein is CASSLRESYNEQFF.

The chain is built from TRBV5-1 and TRBJ2-5, with D hard to call. Germline CDR1 is SGHRS and CDR2 is YFSETQ. With 1 base removed from V and 4 bases from J, the gap between germline ends came to 14 bases. The CDR3 sequence is 15 residues long. The CDR3 nucleotides are TGCGCCAGCAGCTTGACCAGGAACTTAAGAGAGACCCAGTACTTC. Protein: CASSLTRNLRETQYF.

The chain joins TRBV19 to TRBJ2-7; D possibly corresponds to TRBD1 (6 bases). The CDR3 is made up of 15 amino acids. Germline V gene data show CDR1 as LNHDA and CDR2 as SQIVND (reference sequence). V gave up 1 base and J gave up 5 bases, with 15 bases separating them. As DNA, the CDR3 is TGTGCCAGTAGTATAGGAGTCCCGAGACAGGACGAGCAGTACTTC. Translating it yields CASSIGVPRQDEQYF.

The chain uses TRBV6-5 and TRBJ1-6; tentatively, D is TRBD1 (6 bases). The CDR3 sequence is 15 residues long. CDR1 and CDR2 from the germline V gene are MNHEY and SVGAGI. Trimming left V 4 bases short and J 9 bases short, with 16 bases between. DNA for the CDR3: TGTGCCAGCAGTTTCCGGGACACGGGGGGTTCACCCCTCCACTTT. It is translated as CASSFRDTGGSPLHF.

The J gene is TRBJ1-2, the V gene TRBV5-6; D is uncertain. V was clipped by 0 bases and J by 4 bases, with 7 bases between them. CDR3 length: 13 residues. Germline V gene lookup returns CDR1 SGHDT and CDR2 YYEEEE. This CDR3 is CASSLGGSYGYTF. The CDR3 bases are TGTGCCAGCAGCTTGGGCGGTTCCTATGGCTACACCTTC.

Written as DNA, the CDR3 is TGTGCCAGCAGTTACGGGGGGTACTCCTACGAGCAGTACTTC. Its protein is CASSYGGYSYEQYF. The chain joins TRBV6-6 to TRBJ2-7, with D possibly matching TRBD2 (6 bases). CDR1 is MNHNY, CDR2 SVGAGI, per germline (reference sequence). The CDR3 runs to 14 residues. V was cut by 2 bases and J by 0 bases, with 8 bases left in between.

Only a few counts were recorded for this clone. This sequence joins TRBV2 and TRBJ2-2, with 7 positions matching TRBD2. The germline V gene has CDR1 SNHLY and CDR2 FYNNEI. Unmatched junction bases numbered 7, after V lost 4 bases and J lost 5 bases. The CDR3 runs to 15 residues. CDR3 in DNA: TGTGCCAGCAGTGGCAGACCGGGAGGTACCGGGGAGCTGTTTTTT. Protein product: CASSGRPGGTGELFF.

The chain is built from TRBV6-6 and TRBJ2-7; tentative D call: TRBD1 (6 bases). CDR1 is MNHNY, CDR2 SVGAGI, per germline (reference sequence). The CDR3 is made up of 13 amino acids. Trimming removed 4 bases at V and 7 bases at J, with 14 bases between. CDR3 sequence (DNA): TGTGCCAGCAGTTCCTCATGGGGGCGAGAGCAGTACTTC. This encodes CASSSSWGREQYF.

The V call is TRBV29-1, the J call TRBJ1-2, with 9 bases aligning to TRBD1. Germline CDR1 reads SQVTM; CDR2 reads ANQGSEA. Trimming removed 5 bases from V and 6 bases from J; junction bases left unmatched: 10. The CDR3 extends over 14 amino acids. CDR3 in amino acids: CSVLTGTGTDGYTF. The CDR3 nucleotides are TGCAGCGTTCTTACCGGGACAGGGACCGATGGCTACACCTTC.

The chain has TRBV27 and TRBJ1-1; D not certain. The CDR3 loop spans 16 amino acids. Trimming cost V 0 bases and J 7 bases, with 18 bases left between them. Germline CDR1 is MNHEY and CDR2 is SMNVEV (reference sequence). This CDR3 is CASSLSEDHGPNEAFF. CDR3 DNA sequence: TGTGCCAGCAGTTTATCGGAGGACCACGGGCCTAATGAAGCTTTCTTT.

The rearrangement joins TRBV6-5 to TRBJ2-7; weak D call: TRBD2 (5 bases). This CDR3 has 12 residues. CDR1 and CDR2 from the germline V gene are MNHEY and SVGAGI. The V and J ends lost 4 bases and 7 bases respectively, with 11 bases between them. The CDR3 sequence: CASSSSGYEQYF. CDR3 nucleotide sequence: TGTGCCAGCAGTTCGTCGGGGTATGAGCAGTACTTC.